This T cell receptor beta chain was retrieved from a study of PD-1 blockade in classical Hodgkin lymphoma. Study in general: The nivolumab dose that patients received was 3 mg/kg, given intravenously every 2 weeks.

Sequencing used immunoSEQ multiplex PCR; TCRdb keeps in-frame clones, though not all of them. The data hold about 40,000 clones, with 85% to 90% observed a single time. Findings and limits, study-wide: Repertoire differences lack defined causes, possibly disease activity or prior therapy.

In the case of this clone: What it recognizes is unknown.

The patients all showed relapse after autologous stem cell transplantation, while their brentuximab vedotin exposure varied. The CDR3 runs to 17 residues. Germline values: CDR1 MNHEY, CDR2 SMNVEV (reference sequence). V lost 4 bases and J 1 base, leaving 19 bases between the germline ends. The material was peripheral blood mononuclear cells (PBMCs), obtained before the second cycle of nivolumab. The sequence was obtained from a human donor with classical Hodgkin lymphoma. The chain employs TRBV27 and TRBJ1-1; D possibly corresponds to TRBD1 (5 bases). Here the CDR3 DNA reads TGTGCCAGCAGTTCACGCCTCACGACAGCCTCGAACACTGAAGCTTTCTTT. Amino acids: CASSSRLTTASNTEAFF.